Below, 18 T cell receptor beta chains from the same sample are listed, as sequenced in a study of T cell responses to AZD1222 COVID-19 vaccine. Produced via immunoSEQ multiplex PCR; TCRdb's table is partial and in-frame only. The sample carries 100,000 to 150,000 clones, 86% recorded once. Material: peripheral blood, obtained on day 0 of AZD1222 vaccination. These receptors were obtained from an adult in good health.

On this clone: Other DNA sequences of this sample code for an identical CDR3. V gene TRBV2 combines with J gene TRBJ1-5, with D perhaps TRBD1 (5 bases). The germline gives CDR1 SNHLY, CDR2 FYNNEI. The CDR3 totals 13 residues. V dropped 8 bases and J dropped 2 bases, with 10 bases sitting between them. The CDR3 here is CASAREGNQPQHF. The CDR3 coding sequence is TGTGCCAGCGCCAGGGAGGGCAATCAGCCCCAGCATTTT. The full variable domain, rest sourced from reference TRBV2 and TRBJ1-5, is EPEVTQTPSHQVTQMGQEVILRCVPISNHLYFYWYRQILGQKVEFLVSFYNNEISEKSEIFDDQFSVERPDGSNFTLKIRSTKLEDSAMYFCASAREGNQPQHFGDGTRLSIL.

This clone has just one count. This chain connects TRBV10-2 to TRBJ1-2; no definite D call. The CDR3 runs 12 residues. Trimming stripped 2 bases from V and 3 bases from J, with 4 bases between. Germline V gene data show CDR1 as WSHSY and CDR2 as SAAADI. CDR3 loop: CASSEGHYGYTF. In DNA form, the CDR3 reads TGCGCCAGCAGTGAGGGCCACTATGGCTACACCTTC.

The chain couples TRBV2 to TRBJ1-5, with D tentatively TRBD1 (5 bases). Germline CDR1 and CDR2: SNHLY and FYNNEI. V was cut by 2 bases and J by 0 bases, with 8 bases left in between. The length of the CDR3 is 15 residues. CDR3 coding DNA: TGTGCCAGCAGTGAATGGGGGAATAGCAATCAGCCCCAGCATTTT. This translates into CASSEWGNSNQPQHF.

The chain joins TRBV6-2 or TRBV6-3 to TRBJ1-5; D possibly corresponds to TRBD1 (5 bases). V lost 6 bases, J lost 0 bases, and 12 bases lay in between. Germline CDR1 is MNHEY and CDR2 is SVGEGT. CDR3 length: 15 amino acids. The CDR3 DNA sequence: TGTGCCAGCAGCGGGACCGGGAATAGCAATCAGCCCCAGCATTTT. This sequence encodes CASSGTGNSNQPQHF.

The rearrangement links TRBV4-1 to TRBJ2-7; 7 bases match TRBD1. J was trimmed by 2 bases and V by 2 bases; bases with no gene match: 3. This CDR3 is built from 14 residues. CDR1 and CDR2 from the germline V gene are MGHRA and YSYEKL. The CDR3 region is CASSQPGQTYEQYF. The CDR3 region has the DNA TGCGCCAGCAGCCAACCGGGACAGACCTACGAGCAGTACTTC.

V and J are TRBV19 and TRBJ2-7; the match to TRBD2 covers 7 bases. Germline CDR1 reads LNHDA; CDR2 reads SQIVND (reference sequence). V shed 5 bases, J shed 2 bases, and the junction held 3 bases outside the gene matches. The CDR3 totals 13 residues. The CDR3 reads CASSSGLTYEQYF. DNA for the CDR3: TGTGCCAGTAGTTCGGGACTAACCTACGAGCAGTACTTC. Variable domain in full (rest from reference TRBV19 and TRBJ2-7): DGGITQSPKYLFRKEGQNVTLSCEQNLNHDAMYWYRQDPGQGLRLIYYSQIVNDFQKGDIAEGYSVSREKKESFPLTVTSAQKNPTAFYLCASSSGLTYEQYFGPGTRLTVT.

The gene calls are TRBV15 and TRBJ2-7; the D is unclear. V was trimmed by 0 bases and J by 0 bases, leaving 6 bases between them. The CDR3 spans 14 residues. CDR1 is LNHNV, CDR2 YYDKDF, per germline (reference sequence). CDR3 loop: CATSRDPASYEQYF. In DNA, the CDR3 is TGTGCCACCAGCAGAGACCCCGCCTCCTACGAGCAGTACTTC.

The CDR3 protein is CASTDQGSSYNEQFF. CDR3 nucleotide sequence: TGTGCCAGCACAGATCAGGGTAGCTCCTACAATGAGCAGTTCTTC. The gene calls are TRBV3-1 (or the pseudogene TRBV3-2) and TRBJ2-1; TRBD1 might be the D (5 bases). The CDR3 has 15 amino acids. Looked up from germline, CDR1 is LGHDT and CDR2 is YNNKEL (reference sequence). Trimming cost V 7 bases and J 0 bases, with 13 bases left between them.

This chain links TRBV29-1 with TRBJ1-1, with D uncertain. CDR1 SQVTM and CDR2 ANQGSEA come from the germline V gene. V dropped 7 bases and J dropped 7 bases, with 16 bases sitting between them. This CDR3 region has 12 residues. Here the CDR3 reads CSALTDKIEAFF. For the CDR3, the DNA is TGCAGCGCCTTGACGGATAAAATTGAAGCTTTCTTT.

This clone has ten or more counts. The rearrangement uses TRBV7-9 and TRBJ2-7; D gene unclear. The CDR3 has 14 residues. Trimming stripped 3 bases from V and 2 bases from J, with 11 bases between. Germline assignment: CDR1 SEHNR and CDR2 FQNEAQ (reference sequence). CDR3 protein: CASSFHEKAYEQYF. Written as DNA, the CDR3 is TGTGCCAGCAGCTTCCATGAGAAGGCCTACGAGCAGTACTTC.

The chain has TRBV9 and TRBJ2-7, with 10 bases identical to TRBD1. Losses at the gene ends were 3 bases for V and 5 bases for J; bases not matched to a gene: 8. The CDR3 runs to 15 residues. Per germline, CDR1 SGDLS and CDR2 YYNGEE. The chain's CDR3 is CASSESGTGVHEQYF. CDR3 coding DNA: TGTGCCAGCAGCGAATCCGGGACAGGGGTCCACGAGCAGTACTTC.

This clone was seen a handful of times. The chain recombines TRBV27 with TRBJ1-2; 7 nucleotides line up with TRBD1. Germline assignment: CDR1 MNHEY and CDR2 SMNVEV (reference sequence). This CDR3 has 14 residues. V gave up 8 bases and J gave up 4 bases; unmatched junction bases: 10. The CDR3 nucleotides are TGTGCCAGCGGACCTTATACAGGGGTCTATGGCTACACCTTC. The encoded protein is CASGPYTGVYGYTF.

The CDR3 bases are TGTGCCATCAGCAATCTCGGGACAGGGGGCAGCGGTGGCTACACCTTC. Translated: CAISNLGTGGSGGYTF. This chain joins TRBV10-3 and TRBJ1-2, with TRBD1 matching over 12 bases. With V trimmed by 6 bases and J by 7 bases, 12 bases remained unmatched. The CDR3 is made up of 16 amino acids. Germline lookup yields CDR1 ENHRY and CDR2 SYGVKD.

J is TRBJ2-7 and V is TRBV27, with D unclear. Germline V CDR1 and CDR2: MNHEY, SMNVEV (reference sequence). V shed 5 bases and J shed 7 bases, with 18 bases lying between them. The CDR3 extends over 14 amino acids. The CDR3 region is CASSPRAPPREQYF. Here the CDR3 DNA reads TGTGCCAGCAGTCCCCGGGCTCCCCCCCGAGAGCAGTACTTC.

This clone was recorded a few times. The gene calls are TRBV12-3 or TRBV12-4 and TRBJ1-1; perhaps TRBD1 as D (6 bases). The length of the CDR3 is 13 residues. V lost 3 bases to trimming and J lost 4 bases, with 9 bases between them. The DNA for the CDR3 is TGTGCCAGCAGTTTGCAGGGGAGCACTGAAGCTTTCTTT. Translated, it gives CASSLQGSTEAFF.

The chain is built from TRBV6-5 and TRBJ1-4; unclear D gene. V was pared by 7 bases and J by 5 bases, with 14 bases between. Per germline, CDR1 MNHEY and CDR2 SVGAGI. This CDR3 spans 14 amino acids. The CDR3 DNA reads TGTGCCAGCACCCGAGTCCGTGGGAATGAAAAACTGTTTTTT. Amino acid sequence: CASTRVRGNEKLFF.

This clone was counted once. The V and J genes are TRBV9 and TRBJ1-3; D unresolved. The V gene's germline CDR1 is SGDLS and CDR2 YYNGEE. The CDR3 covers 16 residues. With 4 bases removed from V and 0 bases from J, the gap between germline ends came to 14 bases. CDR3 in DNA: TGTGCCAGCAGCCTGACGTCCCAAAGCTCTGGAAACACCATATATTTT. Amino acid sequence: CASSLTSQSSGNTIYF.

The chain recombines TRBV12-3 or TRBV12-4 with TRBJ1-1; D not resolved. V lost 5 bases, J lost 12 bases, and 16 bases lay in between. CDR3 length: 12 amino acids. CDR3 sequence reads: CASSPNIVPPFF. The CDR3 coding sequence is TGTGCCAGCAGTCCGAACATCGTTCCCCCTTTCTTT.